These T cell receptor beta chains were read from a single sample in a study of T cells in Graves' hyperthyroidism and ophthalmopathy. TCRdb fed the multiplex PCR reads into MiXCR, producing one record per CDR3 protein. This table holds 250,000 to 300,000 distinct CDR3 sequences, 15% to 20% found once. The specimen sequenced was blood. The receptors derive from a woman aged 55-69 years with Graves' ophthalmopathy. Both conserved end residues are trimmed from each CDR3.

>12|TRBJ2-7|TRBV20-1
SARDMRSPYEQY
>16|TRBJ2-7|TRBV5-8
ASSPWGLAGEGAYEQY
>15|TRBJ1-6|TRBV6-1
ASSEFDLQGSNSPLH
>13|TRBJ2-7|TRBV10-3
AISEWGGVSYEQY
>12|TRBJ2-1|TRBV5-1
ASRAGLPLSEQF
>14|TRBJ2-4|TRBV7-2
ASSQRLQKAKNIQY
>15|TRBJ2-3|TRBV4-3
ASSLTFSGPGTDTQY
>16|TRBJ1-5|TRBV27
ASRSGQGAAYSNQPQH
>11|TRBJ2-3|TRBV20-1
SAPDWGTDTQY
>13|TRBJ2-5|TRBV7-9
ASSGDRGRGETQY
>12|TRBJ1-2|TRBV11-2
ASSLGRGSYGYT
>13|TRBJ2-2|TRBV18
ASSATGADTGELF
>12|TRBJ1-6|TRBV6-2/TRBV6-3
ASTNGQENSPLH
>17|TRBJ1-3|TRBV5-1
ASSPGYTRGFSSGNTIY
>18|TRBJ2-1|TRBV18
ASSPLLQKSTSGIRNEQF
>11|TRBJ2-1|TRBV11-3
ASSYGQGSEQF
>14|TRBJ2-2|TRBV7-9
ASTMGAGAYTGELF
>13|TRBJ1-2|TRBV6-1
ASSERYLPLNGYT
>13|TRBJ2-1|TRBV7-6
ASSRNSVSYNEQF
>11|TRBJ2-2|TRBV7-7
ASSLAGSGELF
>12|TRBJ2-7|TRBV20-1
SARTFSGTYEQY
>14|TRBJ2-7|TRBV6-2/TRBV6-3
ASSYSKGAQVYEQY
>13|TRBJ1-1|TRBV7-2
ASSLRRGSYTEAF